Below, 15 T cell receptor beta chains from the same sample are listed, as sequenced in a study of blood T cells in healthy people across ages. A second PCR, run for roughly 7 to 12 cycles, used a sample-barcoded 5' primer plus a J-beta primer mix. TCRdb ran MiXCR on the 5' RACE reads and lists one entry per CDR3 protein. The table lists roughly 410,000 distinct CDR3 sequences, about 52% of them singletons. Sequenced material: blood. The receptors shown here come from a man in his sixties in good health.

The table lists this clonotype with many counts. The rearrangement links TRBV7-2 to TRBJ2-7; D is possibly TRBD1 (5 bases). The CDR3 sequence is 14 residues long. CDR1 is SGHTA, CDR2 FQGNSA, per germline. Trimming took 5 bases from V and 1 from J, leaving 12 bases between them. The CDR3 DNA is TGTGCCAGCAGCCCAGGGAAGGTATCCTACGAGCAGTACTTC. Translation: CASSPGKVSYEQYF.

The J gene is TRBJ2-3, the V gene TRBV4-1, with 10 bases that match TRBD1. Germline assignment: CDR1 MGHRA and CDR2 YSYEKL. The CDR3 runs to 16 residues. The V and J ends lost 0 bases and 4 bases, in that order; junction bases with no gene match: 4. The CDR3 nucleotides read TGCGCCAGCAGCCAAGATTTCGGACAGGGGGCAGATACGCAGTATTTT. This translates into CASSQDFGQGADTQYF.

This clonotype occurred once. The chain recombines TRBV10-1 with TRBJ2-3; D possibly uses TRBD1 or TRBD2 (5 bases each). The CDR3 is 15 amino acids. V gave up 6 bases and J gave up 1 base, with 14 bases separating them. CDR1 and CDR2 (germline): WNHNN, SYGVQD (reference sequence). The CDR3 here is CASSAGAKGTDTQYF. In DNA form, the CDR3 reads TGCGCCAGCAGCGCCGGGGCAAAGGGCACAGATACGCAGTATTTT.

This clonotype has more than one count but fewer than ten. This chain connects TRBV20-1 to TRBJ2-1; 8 positions agree with TRBD2. Germline V gene data show CDR1 as DFQATT and CDR2 as SNEGSKA (reference sequence). This CDR3 comprises 13 residues. V lost 7 bases and J lost 6; bases outside the gene matches: 8. The CDR3 DNA reads TGCAGTGAAAGCGGGAGAGGGCTCAATGAGCAGTTCTTC. It yields the protein CSESGRGLNEQFF.

This clonotype turned up a few times. This chain joins TRBV28 and TRBJ2-7; D might be TRBD1 or TRBD2, each matching 5 bases. This CDR3 region has 15 residues. Trimming removed 5 bases at V and 2 bases at J, with 16 bases between. CDR1 is MDHEN, CDR2 SYDVKM, per germline. The CDR3 DNA is TGTGCCAGCAGTGGGACCGGTAGGGGCGCCTACGAGCAGTACTTC. This sequence encodes CASSGTGRGAYEQYF.

V gene TRBV27 combines with J gene TRBJ2-5; 10 bases fit TRBD2. In germline, CDR1 is MNHEY, CDR2 SMNVEV (reference sequence). V shed 5 bases, J shed 11 bases, and the junction held 11 bases outside the gene matches. This CDR3 spans 14 amino acids. This CDR3 reads CASSTSGNRNEQYF. CDR3 sequence (DNA): TGTGCCAGCAGTACTAGCGGGAATAGGAATGAGCAGTACTTC.

This clonotype was recorded many times. This chain uses TRBV7-2 with TRBJ2-7, with TRBD1 matching over 8 bases. CDR1 is SGHTA, CDR2 FQGNSA, per germline. The J segment lost 0 bases and the V segment lost 4 bases, leaving 11 bases of the junction unmatched. The CDR3 spans 17 residues. CDR3 bases: TGTGCCAGCAGCTACCAAGGGGCGGGGACAGGCTCCTACGAGCAGTACTTC. This translates into CASSYQGAGTGSYEQYF.

This chain uses TRBV7-2 with TRBJ2-1; no clear D. Germline loops: CDR1 SGHTA, CDR2 FQGNSA. Deletions cut 5 bases from V and 4 bases from J, with 12 bases between. This CDR3 contains 14 residues. CDR3 nucleotide sequence: TGTGCCAGCAGCCCCCGAACAGATTACAATGAGCAGTTCTTC. Its protein product is CASSPRTDYNEQFF.

This clonotype was seen only a few times. The chain uses TRBV11-2 and TRBJ2-1, with 11 bases matching TRBD2. The CDR3 runs to 15 residues. Germline values: CDR1 SGHAT, CDR2 FQNNGV. J gave up 10 bases and V 5 bases, and 10 bases lay outside the gene matches. This CDR3 reads CASSAIAGGQIEQFF. The CDR3, as DNA: TGTGCCAGCAGCGCCATAGCGGGGGGGCAGATAGAGCAGTTCTTC.

A remark on this clonotype: This may stem from a read error, because a much larger clone lies one nucleotide away. J is TRBJ2-1 and V is TRBV28; D remains ambiguous. The assigned J gene may be wrong: the sequence end matches TRBJ2-7 better. Germline CDR1 is MDHEN and CDR2 is SYDVKM. The CDR3 is 14 residues long. The CDR3 sequence: CASGWSRSYNEQYF. CDR3 in DNA: TGTGCCAGCGGTTGGAGTCGCTCCTACAATGAGCAGTACTTC.

The V gene is TRBV18, the J gene TRBJ2-4; D perhaps matches TRBD1 (5 bases). Gene TRBJ2-5 matches the end of the DNA better, so the J call may be wrong. The CDR3 runs 14 residues. The germline gives CDR1 KGHSH, CDR2 LQKENI. Here the CDR3 DNA reads TGTGCCAGCTCTCCCCGCCAGGGTACGAAGACCCAGTACTTC. This sequence encodes CASSPRQGTKTQYF.

The V and J genes are TRBV5-1 and TRBJ2-7; D is tentatively TRBD1 or TRBD2 (5 bases each). Germline CDR1 and CDR2: SGHRS and YFSETQ. The CDR3 is 16 residues long. V dropped 4 bases and J dropped 2 bases, with 19 bases sitting between them. The CDR3 nucleotides read TGCGCCAGCAGCATGTACGGGTCGGGACCGACCTACGAGCAGTACTTC. Amino acid sequence: CASSMYGSGPTYEQYF.

This clonotype occurred a few times. V usage is TRBV6-6 and J usage is TRBJ2-1; a weak D match, TRBD2 (7 bases). V lost 11 bases to trimming and J lost 0 bases, with 17 bases between them. CDR1 and CDR2 (germline): MNHNY, SVGAGI (reference sequence). The CDR3 consists of 15 residues. This CDR3 is CAGGGRENSYNEQFF. The CDR3 DNA is TGTGCCGGGGGGGGGCGGGAGAACTCCTACAATGAGCAGTTCTTC.

The chain is built from TRBV7-2 and TRBJ1-5, with 7 bases identical to TRBD1. V dropped 5 bases and J dropped 6; count of bases not matched to a gene: 7. The CDR3 has 14 residues. Germline assignment: CDR1 SGHTA and CDR2 FQGNSA. In DNA form, the CDR3 reads TGTGCCAGCAGCCAGCCCGGGGACAGTCAGCCCCAGCATTTT. Protein product: CASSQPGDSQPQHF. Using reference TRBV7-2 and TRBJ1-5 for the parts outside the CDR3, the full variable domain is GAGVSQSPSNKVTEKGKDVELRCDPISGHTALYWYRQSLGQGLEFLIYFQGNSAPDKSGLPSDRFSAERTGGSVSTLTIQRTQQEDSAVYLCASSQPGDSQPQHFGDGTRLSIL.

This rearrangement joins TRBV7-8 to TRBJ2-1; 7 bases match TRBD2. The V and J ends lost 0 bases and 10 bases, in that order; junction bases with no gene match: 6. The V gene's germline CDR1 is SGHVS and CDR2 FQNEAQ. The CDR3 is made up of 14 amino acids. DNA of the CDR3: TGTGCCAGCAGCTTAGCGGTCGAGCGGGGAGAGCAGTTCTTC. Its translation is CASSLAVERGEQFF.